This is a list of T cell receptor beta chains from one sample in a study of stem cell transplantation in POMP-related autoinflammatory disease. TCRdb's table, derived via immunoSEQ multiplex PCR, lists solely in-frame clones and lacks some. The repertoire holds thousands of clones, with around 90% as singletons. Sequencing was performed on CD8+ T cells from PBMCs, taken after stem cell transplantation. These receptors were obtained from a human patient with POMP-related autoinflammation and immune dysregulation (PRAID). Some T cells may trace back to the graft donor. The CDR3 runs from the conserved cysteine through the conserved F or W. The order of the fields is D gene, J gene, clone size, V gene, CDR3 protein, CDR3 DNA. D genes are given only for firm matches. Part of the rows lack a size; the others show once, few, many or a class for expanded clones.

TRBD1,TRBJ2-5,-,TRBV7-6,CASSLSVYRDSDETQYF,TGTGCCAGCAGCTTATCCGTTTACCGGGACAGCGACGAGACCCAGTACTTC
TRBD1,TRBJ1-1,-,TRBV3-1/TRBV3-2,CASSQDGDSQAEAFF,TGTGCCAGCAGCCAAGATGGGGACAGTCAGGCTGAAGCTTTCTTT
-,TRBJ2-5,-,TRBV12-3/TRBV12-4,CASAGQSQTQYF,TGTGCCAGCGCTGGACAGTCCCAAACCCAGTACTTC
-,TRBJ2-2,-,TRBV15,CATQEGGTGELFF,TGTGCCACCCAAGAGGGGGGCACCGGGGAGCTGTTTTTT
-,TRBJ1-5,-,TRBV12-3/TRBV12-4,CASSLVAGQPQHF,TGTGCCAGCAGTTTAGTGGCTGGGCAGCCCCAGCATTTT
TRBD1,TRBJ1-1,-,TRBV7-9,CASSSGQLSNTEAFF,TGTGCCAGCAGCTCGGGACAGCTGAGTAACACTGAAGCTTTCTTT
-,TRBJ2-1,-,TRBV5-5,CASSFAGRNEQFF,TGTGCCAGCAGCTTCGCGGGCCGCAATGAGCAGTTCTTC
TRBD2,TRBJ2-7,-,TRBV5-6,CASSPGPSGYYEQYF,TGTGCCAGCAGCCCAGGGCCTAGCGGCTACTACGAGCAGTACTTC
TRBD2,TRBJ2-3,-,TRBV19,CASSTGLAGGTDTQYF,TGTGCCAGTAGTACGGGACTAGCGGGGGGGACAGATACGCAGTATTTT
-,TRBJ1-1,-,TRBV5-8,CASSLGPTTEAFF,TGTGCCAGCAGCTTGGGTCCTACCACTGAAGCTTTCTTT
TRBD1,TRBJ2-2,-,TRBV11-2,CASSLDRSRTGNTGELFF,TGTGCCAGCAGCTTAGATCGTTCGAGGACAGGGAACACCGGGGAGCTGTTTTTT
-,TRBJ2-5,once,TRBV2,CASSELGNGETQYF,TGTGCCAGCAGTGAGTTGGGTAATGGGGAGACCCAGTACTTC
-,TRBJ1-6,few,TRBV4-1,CASSQERVRARVKIPSNSPLHF,TGCGCCAGCAGCCAAGAACGGGTGCGCGCGCGGGTAAAGATTCCCTCTAATTCACCCCTCCACTTT
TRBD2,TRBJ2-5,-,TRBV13,CASSLRGGGETQYF,TGTGCCAGCAGCTTGCGGGGGGGCGGTGAGACCCAGTACTTC
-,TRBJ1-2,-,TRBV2,CASSEPVTDYSNYGYTF,TGTGCCAGCAGTGAACCCGTGACAGACTACAGTAACTATGGCTACACCTTC
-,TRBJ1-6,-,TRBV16,CASSQYLTTRGNSPLHF,TGTGCCAGCAGCCAATATCTAACAACCCGAGGGAATTCACCCCTCCACTTT
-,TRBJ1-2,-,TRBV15,CATSRDGGGENYGYTF,TGTGCCACCAGCAGAGATGGTGGGGGAGAGAACTATGGCTACACCTTC
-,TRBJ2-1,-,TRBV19,CASSINREQFF,TGTGCCAGTAGTATCAACAGGGAACAGTTCTTC
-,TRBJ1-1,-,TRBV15,CATSRDMRVTEAFF,TGTGCCACCAGCAGAGATATGAGGGTCACTGAAGCTTTCTTT
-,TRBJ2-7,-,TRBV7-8,CASSLDYAGGTASYEQYF,TGTGCCAGCAGCTTAGACTATGCCGGTGGGACGGCGAGCTACGAGCAGTACTTC
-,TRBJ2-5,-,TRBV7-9,CASSPSILDTARETQYF,TGTGCCAGCAGCCCGAGTATTTTGGACACCGCCAGGGAGACCCAGTACTTC
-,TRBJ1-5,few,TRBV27,CASSLVANNQPQHF,TGTGCCAGCAGTTTAGTGGCCAACAATCAGCCCCAGCATTTT
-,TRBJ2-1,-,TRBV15,CATSRFVAQGRSYNEQFF,TGTGCCACCAGCAGATTCGTTGCACAGGGGAGGTCCTACAATGAGCAGTTCTTC
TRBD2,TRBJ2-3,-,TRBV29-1,CSVEDPLGPAGEADTQYF,TGCAGCGTTGAAGACCCATTGGGACCAGCGGGAGAGGCAGATACGCAGTATTTT
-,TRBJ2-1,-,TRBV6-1,CASSERQDRNYEQFF,TGTGCCAGCAGTGAACGACAGGATAGGAACTATGAGCAGTTCTTC
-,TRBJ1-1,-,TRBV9,CASSATTGWATEAFF,TGTGCCAGCAGCGCCACGACAGGATGGGCCACTGAAGCTTTCTTT
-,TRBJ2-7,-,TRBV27,CASSLSFNYEQYF,TGTGCCAGCAGTTTATCGTTTAACTACGAGCAGTACTTC
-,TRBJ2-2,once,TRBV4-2,CASSQDVLAGELFF,TGTGCCAGCAGCCAAGATGTTCTCGCCGGGGAGCTGTTTTTT
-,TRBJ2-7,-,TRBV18,CASSPAGPRPYGPVEQYF,TGTGCCAGCTCACCGGCAGGTCCTCGTCCCTACGGACCCGTCGAGCAGTACTTC
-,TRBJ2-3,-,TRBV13,CASSFSGFTDTQYF,TGTGCCAGCAGCTTCAGCGGGTTCACAGATACGCAGTATTTT
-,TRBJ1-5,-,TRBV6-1,CASSAHREWSNQPQHF,TGTGCCAGCAGTGCCCACAGGGAATGGAGCAATCAGCCCCAGCATTTT
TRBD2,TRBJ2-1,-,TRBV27,CASSRTPGTISYNEQFF,TGTGCCAGCAGTCGTACACCCGGGACTATCTCCTACAATGAGCAGTTCTTC
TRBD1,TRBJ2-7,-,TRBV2,CASSDGQGGYEQYF,TGTGCCAGCAGTGACGGACAGGGGGGATACGAGCAGTACTTC